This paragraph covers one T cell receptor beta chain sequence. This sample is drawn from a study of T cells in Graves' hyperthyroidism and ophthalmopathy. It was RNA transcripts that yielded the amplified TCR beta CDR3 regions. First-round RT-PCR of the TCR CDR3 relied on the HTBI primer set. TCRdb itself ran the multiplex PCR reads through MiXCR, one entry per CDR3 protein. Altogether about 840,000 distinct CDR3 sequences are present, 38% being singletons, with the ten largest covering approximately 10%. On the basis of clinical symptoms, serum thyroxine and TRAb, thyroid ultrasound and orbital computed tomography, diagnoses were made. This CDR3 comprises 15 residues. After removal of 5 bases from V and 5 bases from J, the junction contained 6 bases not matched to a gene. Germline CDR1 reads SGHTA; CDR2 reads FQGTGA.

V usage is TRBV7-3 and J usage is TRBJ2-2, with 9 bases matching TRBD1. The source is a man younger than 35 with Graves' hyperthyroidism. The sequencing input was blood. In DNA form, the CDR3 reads TGTGCCAGCAGCCGGACAGGGGCCGGAACCGGGGAGCTGTTTTTT. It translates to CASSRTGAGTGELFF. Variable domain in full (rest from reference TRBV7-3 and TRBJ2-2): GAGVSQTPSNKVTEKGKYVELRCDPISGHTALYWYRQSLGQGPEFLIYFQGTGAADDSGLPNDRFFAVRPEGSVSTLKIQRTERGDSAVYLCASSRTGAGTGELFFGEGSRLTVL.